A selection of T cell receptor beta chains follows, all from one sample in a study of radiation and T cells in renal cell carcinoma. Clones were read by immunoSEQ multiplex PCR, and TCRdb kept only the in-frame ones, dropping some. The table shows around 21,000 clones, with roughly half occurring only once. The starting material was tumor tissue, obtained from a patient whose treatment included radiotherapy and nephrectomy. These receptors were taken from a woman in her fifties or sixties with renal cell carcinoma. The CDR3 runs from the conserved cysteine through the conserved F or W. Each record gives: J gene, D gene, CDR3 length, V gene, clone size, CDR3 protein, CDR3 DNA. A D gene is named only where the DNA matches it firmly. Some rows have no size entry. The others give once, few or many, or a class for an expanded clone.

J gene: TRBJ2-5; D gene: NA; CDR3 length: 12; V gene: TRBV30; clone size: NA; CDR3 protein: CAWVYPGETQYF; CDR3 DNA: TGTGCCTGGGTTTACCCCGGGGAGACCCAGTACTTC
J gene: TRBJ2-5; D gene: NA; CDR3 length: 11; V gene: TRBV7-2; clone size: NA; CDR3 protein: CASSFAETQYF; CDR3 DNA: TGTGCCAGCAGCTTCGCAGAGACCCAGTACTTC
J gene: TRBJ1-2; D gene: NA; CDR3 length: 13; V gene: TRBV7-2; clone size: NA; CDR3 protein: CASSSQINYGYTF; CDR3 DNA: TGTGCCAGCAGCTCTCAGATCAACTATGGCTACACCTTC
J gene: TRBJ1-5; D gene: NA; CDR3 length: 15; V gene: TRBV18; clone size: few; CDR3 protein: CASSTGQRELQPQHF; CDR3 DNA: TGTGCCAGCTCTACAGGGCAGAGGGAACTTCAGCCCCAGCATTTT
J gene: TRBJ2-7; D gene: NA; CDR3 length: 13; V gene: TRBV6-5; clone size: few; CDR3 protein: CASSYGRGYEQYF; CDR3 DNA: TGTGCCAGCAGTTACGGTCGAGGTTACGAGCAGTACTTC
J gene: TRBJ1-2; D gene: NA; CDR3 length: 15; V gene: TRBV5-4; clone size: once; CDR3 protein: CASSLRLELNYGYTF; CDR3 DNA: TGTGCCAGCAGCTTGCGTTTAGAACTCAACTATGGCTACACCTTC
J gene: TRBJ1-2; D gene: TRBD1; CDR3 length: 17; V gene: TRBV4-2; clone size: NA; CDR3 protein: CASSQDTRTGTNYGYTF; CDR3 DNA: TGTGCCAGCAGCCAAGATACCCGGACAGGGACTAACTATGGCTACACCTTC
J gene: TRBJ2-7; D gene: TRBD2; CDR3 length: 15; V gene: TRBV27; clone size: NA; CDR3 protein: CASRAGTSGYYEQYF; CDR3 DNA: TGTGCCAGCAGAGCCGGGACTAGCGGTTACTACGAGCAGTACTTC
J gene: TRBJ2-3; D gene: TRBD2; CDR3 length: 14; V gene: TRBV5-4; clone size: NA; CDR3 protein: CASSLKLAGDTQYF; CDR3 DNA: TGTGCCAGCAGCTTGAAGCTAGCGGGTGATACGCAGTATTTT
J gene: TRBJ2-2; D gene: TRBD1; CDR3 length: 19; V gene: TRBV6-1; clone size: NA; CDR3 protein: CASSERPGQGVRSAGELFF; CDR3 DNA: TGTGCCAGCAGTGAAAGGCCGGGACAGGGGGTGCGGAGCGCCGGGGAGCTGTTTTTT
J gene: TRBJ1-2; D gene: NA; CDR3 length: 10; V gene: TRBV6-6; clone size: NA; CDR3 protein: CASSSYGYTF; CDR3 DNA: TGTGCCAGCAGTTCGTATGGCTACACCTTC